These 27 T cell receptor beta chains share one sample of origin, sequenced in a study of T cell responses to AZD1222 COVID-19 vaccine. TCRdb keeps only in-frame clones here, not all; method: immunoSEQ multiplex PCR. The sample holds fewer than 100,000 clones, roughly 90% seen once. The specimen comprised peripheral blood, sampled 28 days after the second AZD1222 dose. These receptors were taken from an adult who received the AZD1222 COVID-19 vaccine.

This chain connects TRBV7-3 to TRBJ2-1; TRBD2 matches 10 bases. Germline loops: CDR1 SGHTA, CDR2 FQGTGA. With V trimmed by 5 bases and J by 4 bases, 17 bases remained unmatched. CDR3 length equals 19 residues. The CDR3 here is CASSHGGAGGKPLYNEQFF. CDR3 nucleotide sequence: TGTGCCAGCAGCCATGGAGGAGCGGGAGGGAAACCCTTATACAATGAGCAGTTCTTC. Full variable domain (remainder filled in from reference TRBV7-3 and TRBJ2-1): GAGVSQTPSNKVTEKGKYVELRCDPISGHTALYWYRQSLGQGPEFLIYFQGTGAADDSGLPNDRFFAVRPEGSVSTLKIQRTERGDSAVYLCASSHGGAGGKPLYNEQFFGPGTRLTVL.

The rearrangement uses TRBV11-2 and TRBJ2-3; D ambiguous. Germline CDR1 and CDR2: SGHAT and FQNNGV. Trimming left V 7 bases short and J 4 bases short, with 6 bases between. The CDR3 sequence is 11 residues long. The CDR3, as DNA: TGTGCCAGCACTTGGGCAGATACGCAGTATTTT. Translating gives CASTWADTQYF.

This clone was detected only once. This chain uses TRBV18 with TRBJ2-7; no clear D. Trimming pared 5 bases from V and 5 bases from J, leaving 7 bases between. The V gene's germline CDR1 is KGHSH and CDR2 LQKENI. The CDR3 runs to 11 residues. The CDR3 DNA sequence: TGTGCCAGCTCAGATTGGGACGAGCAGTACTTC. This encodes CASSDWDEQYF. The full variable domain, its missing parts supplied by reference TRBV18 and TRBJ2-7, is NAGVMQNPRHLVRRRGQEARLRCSPMKGHSHVYWYRQLPEEGLKFMVYLQKENIIDESGMPKERFSAEFPKEGPSILRIQQVVRGDSAAYFCASSDWDEQYFGPGTRLTVT.

The chain employs TRBV5-4 and TRBJ1-1, with 9 bases lining up with TRBD1. The CDR3 loop spans 16 amino acids. J gave up 1 base and V 4 bases, and 8 bases lay outside the gene matches. In germline, CDR1 is SGHNT, CDR2 YYREEE (reference sequence). CDR3 protein: CASSPPGTGWNTEAFF. The CDR3, as DNA: TGTGCCAGCAGCCCCCCCGGGACAGGGTGGAACACTGAAGCTTTCTTT.

V gene TRBV5-1 combines with J gene TRBJ2-5; D gene uncertain. V was cut by 0 bases and J by 3 bases, with 12 bases left in between. The length of the CDR3 is 15 residues. Germline loops: CDR1 SGHRS, CDR2 YFSETQ. CDR3 in DNA: TGCGCCAGCAGCTTGGCCACATCCCCCAAAGAGACCCAGTACTTC. This sequence encodes CASSLATSPKETQYF.

This clone was seen a handful of times. The chain recombines TRBV9 with TRBJ1-2; 8 bases are shared with TRBD1. The V gene end was trimmed by 4 bases and the J gene end by 7 bases; junction bases not matched to a gene: 12. The CDR3 consists of 15 residues. Germline V gives CDR1 SGDLS, CDR2 YYNGEE. DNA of the CDR3: TGTGCCAGCAGCTTTCTCTCCAGGGGGCAAGGTGGCTACACCTTC. Residues: CASSFLSRGQGGYTF.

V is TRBV7-9 and J is TRBJ2-7; no clear D. From germline, CDR1 is SEHNR and CDR2 FQNEAQ (reference sequence). The V and J ends lost 4 bases and 5 bases respectively, with 12 bases between them. The CDR3 totals 13 residues. For the CDR3, the DNA is TGTGCCAGCAGCTCCTCAAGAACCAACGAGCAGTACTTC. This encodes CASSSSRTNEQYF.

The rearrangement links TRBV19 to TRBJ1-2, with TRBD1 matching 10 bases. There are 15 residues in the CDR3. Germline lookup yields CDR1 LNHDA and CDR2 SQIVND (reference sequence). The trim removed 5 bases at V and 6 bases at J, leaving 9 bases unmatched. CDR3 in DNA: TGTGCCAGTAGTCAAACCGGGACAGGGGTTCATGGCTACACCTTC. Translating it yields CASSQTGTGVHGYTF.

The CDR3 sequence is CASSQGTSGVYEQYF. The CDR3 region has the DNA TGTGCCAGCAGCCAAGGGACTAGCGGGGTGTACGAGCAGTACTTC. J is TRBJ2-7 and V is TRBV3-1 (or the pseudogene TRBV3-2); 12 positions match TRBD2. Germline lookup yields CDR1 LGHDT and CDR2 YNNKEL (reference sequence). With 1 base clipped from V and 4 bases from J, the junction kept 2 bases outside the gene matches. There are 15 residues in the CDR3.

The rearrangement joins TRBV6-5 to TRBJ2-1, with 8 bases matching TRBD2. The CDR3 consists of 14 residues. The V gene's germline CDR1 is MNHEY and CDR2 SVGAGI. The J segment lost 4 bases and the V segment lost 8 bases, leaving 7 bases of the junction unmatched. CDR3 DNA sequence: TGTGCCAGCTCCCGGGAGGGTGGGTACAATGAGCAGTTCTTC. Translated, it gives CASSREGGYNEQFF.

The CDR3 region is CASSVAFYSGRSTDTQYF. CDR3 DNA: TGTGCCAGCAGCGTAGCTTTTTATAGCGGGAGGTCCACAGATACGCAGTATTTT. The V gene is TRBV9, the J gene TRBJ2-3, with 10 bases that match TRBD2. The germline CDR1 and CDR2 sequences are SGDLS and YYNGEE. The junction had 9 bases not matched to a gene; V was cut back by 0 bases and J by 2 bases. This CDR3 has 18 residues.

This sequence joins TRBV19 and TRBJ2-5; D not certain. Trimming stripped 6 bases from V and 2 bases from J, with 16 bases between. Germline-derived CDR1 and CDR2 are LNHDA and SQIVND (reference sequence). The CDR3 has 15 amino acids. The CDR3 region has the DNA TGTGCCAGTAGGCCCGGAGACCGCAGACAAGAGACCCAGTACTTC. The encoded protein is CASRPGDRRQETQYF. Full variable domain (missing parts from reference TRBV19 and TRBJ2-5): DGGITQSPKYLFRKEGQNVTLSCEQNLNHDAMYWYRQDPGQGLRLIYYSQIVNDFQKGDIAEGYSVSREKKESFPLTVTSAQKNPTAFYLCASRPGDRRQETQYFGPGTRLLVL.

The chain uses TRBV19 and TRBJ2-6, with D hard to call. Per the germline V gene, CDR1 is LNHDA and CDR2 is SQIVND (reference sequence). V was pared by 6 bases and J by 0 bases, with 9 bases between. The CDR3 runs 15 residues. CDR3 sequence: CASSRTSSGANVLTF. The CDR3 DNA sequence: TGTGCCAGTAGCCGCACGTCCTCTGGGGCCAACGTCCTGACTTTC.

V is TRBV7-8 and J is TRBJ1-6, with D maybe TRBD1 (6 bases). The CDR3 has 14 residues. The germline V and J ends were trimmed by 1 base and 6 bases, with 7 bases remaining between them. The germline V gene encodes CDR1 SGHVS and CDR2 FQNEAQ. In DNA form, the CDR3 reads TGTGCCAGCAGCTTAGACAGGGTTAATTCACCCCTCCACTTT. Protein product: CASSLDRVNSPLHF.

The chain links TRBV5-4 to TRBJ1-2; D uncertain. This CDR3 spans 15 amino acids. Per the germline V gene, CDR1 is SGHNT and CDR2 is YYREEE (reference sequence). V lost 3 bases and J lost 8, with 20 bases in between. The CDR3 DNA reads as TGTGCCAGCAGCTCTGAGAGCAGCCTAACATCAGGCTACACCTTC. This codes for CASSSESSLTSGYTF.

This clone was observed a few times. This chain uses TRBV5-1 with TRBJ1-1; 8 bases are a match to TRBD1. This CDR3 spans 16 amino acids. With 4 bases clipped from V and 1 base from J, the junction kept 9 bases outside the gene matches. Germline loops: CDR1 SGHRS, CDR2 YFSETQ. The CDR3 spells CASSTPGGGKNTEAFF. DNA for the CDR3: TGCGCCAGCAGCACCCCAGGGGGCGGAAAGAACACTGAAGCTTTCTTT.

The table lists this clone with a count of one. The chain recombines TRBV5-1 with TRBJ1-1; 7 bases fit TRBD1. With V trimmed by 1 base and J by 3 bases, 6 bases remained unmatched. The CDR3 consists of 15 residues. CDR1 and CDR2 from the germline V gene are SGHRS and YFSETQ. The CDR3 sequence: CASSLFAGGDTEAFF. In DNA form, the CDR3 reads TGCGCCAGCAGCTTGTTCGCAGGGGGGGACACTGAAGCTTTCTTT. The entire variable domain, with the rest obtained from reference TRBV5-1 and TRBJ1-1, is as follows: KAGVTQTPRYLIKTRGQQVTLSCSPISGHRSVSWYQQTPGQGLQFLFEYFSETQRNKGNFPGRFSGRQFSNSRSEMNVSTLELGDSALYLCASSLFAGGDTEAFFGQGTRLTVV.

The genes are TRBV7-9 and TRBJ2-7; D is ambiguous. Trimming took 6 bases from V and 2 from J, leaving 17 bases between them. Per the germline V gene, CDR1 is SEHNR and CDR2 is FQNEAQ (reference sequence). The CDR3 has 15 residues. CDR3 protein: CASRPAEKVAYEQYF. CDR3 sequence (DNA): TGTGCCAGCAGACCGGCGGAGAAAGTAGCCTACGAGCAGTACTTC.

The chain couples TRBV4-2 to TRBJ1-5, with D tentatively TRBD1 (5 bases). CDR1 is LGHNA and CDR2 is YNFKEQ in the germline V gene. V was clipped by 0 bases and J by 0 bases, with 12 bases between them. The CDR3 is made up of 17 amino acids. CDR3 nucleotides: TGTGCCAGCAGCCAAGAGGGGTGGGGGTTTAGCAATCAGCCCCAGCATTTT. It yields the protein CASSQEGWGFSNQPQHF.

The chain joins TRBV6-1 to TRBJ1-6, with D possibly matching TRBD1 (5 bases). Germline V CDR1 and CDR2: MNHNS, SASEGT. V lost 2 bases, J lost 9 bases, and 11 bases lay in between. This CDR3 contains 14 residues. Written as DNA, the CDR3 is TGTGCCAGCAGTGAATGGGGGGTGAGTTCACCCCTCCACTTT. Translated: CASSEWGVSSPLHF.

The chain joins TRBV24-1 to TRBJ2-7; D is undetermined. Germline values: CDR1 KGHDR, CDR2 SFDVKD. The CDR3 contains 12 residues. Trimming stripped 4 bases from V and 4 bases from J, with 7 bases between. The CDR3 DNA reads as TGTGCCACCAGTGAAAATCAGTACGAGCAGTACTTC. Amino acid sequence: CATSENQYEQYF.

The chain couples TRBV5-1 to TRBJ2-2; no definite D call. CDR1 and CDR2 (germline): SGHRS, YFSETQ. This CDR3 comprises 15 residues. V gave up 3 bases and J gave up 5 bases, with 14 bases separating them. CDR3 in amino acids: CASSSLSVSTGELFF. DNA of the CDR3: TGCGCCAGCAGCTCATTAAGCGTCAGTACCGGGGAGCTGTTTTTT.

This clone was observed once. The chain joins TRBV4-1 to TRBJ2-7; no definite D call. CDR3 length: 15 amino acids. Trimming left V 5 bases short and J 0 bases short, with 14 bases between. Germline V gene data show CDR1 as MGHRA and CDR2 as YSYEKL. This CDR3 is CASSKGSSSSYEQYF. The CDR3 DNA is TGCGCCAGCAGCAAAGGGTCTTCCAGCTCCTACGAGCAGTACTTC.

This sequence joins TRBV10-3 and TRBJ1-5; D gene uncertain. This CDR3 is built from 12 residues. V gave up 6 bases and J gave up 4 bases, with 7 bases separating them. Germline CDR1 and CDR2: ENHRY and SYGVKD. Here the CDR3 DNA reads TGTGCCATCAGGGACTTAAATCAGCCCCAGCATTTT. It is translated as CAIRDLNQPQHF.

The gene calls are TRBV5-1 and TRBJ2-3; 8 bases are a match to TRBD2. J lost 2 bases, V lost 4 bases, and 6 bases had no gene match. CDR1 is SGHRS, CDR2 YFSETQ, per germline. This CDR3 contains 15 residues. CDR3 sequence: CASSLSGKNTDTQYF. Here the CDR3 DNA reads TGCGCCAGCAGCCTTAGCGGGAAAAACACAGATACGCAGTATTTT.

V and J are TRBV6-1 and TRBJ1-1; D ambiguous. Germline V gene data show CDR1 as MNHNS and CDR2 as SASEGT. The CDR3 has 15 residues. V lost 2 bases and J lost 1, with 11 bases in between. The CDR3 here is CASSELLIENTEAFF. CDR3 nucleotide sequence: TGTGCCAGCAGTGAACTCTTGATCGAGAACACTGAAGCTTTCTTT.

The genes are TRBV27 and TRBJ1-1, with 8 bases identical to TRBD1. Germline-derived CDR1 and CDR2 are MNHEY and SMNVEV (reference sequence). Unmatched junction bases numbered 9, after V lost 7 bases and J lost 8 bases. The CDR3 covers 13 residues. The CDR3 bases are TGTGCCAGCATGGTCAGGGGGCGGACGGAAGCTTTCTTT. Protein: CASMVRGRTEAFF.